These T cell receptor beta chains were read from a single sample in a study of blood T cells in healthy people across ages. One entry per CDR3 protein results from TCRdb running MiXCR on the 5' RACE reads. The sample includes about 640,000 distinct CDR3 sequences, approximately 50% of them seen just once. Material: blood. Every receptor here comes from a man aged 60-69 years in good health. Both conserved end residues are part of each CDR3. Each record gives: CDR3 DNA, CDR3 protein, J gene, D gene, clone size, V gene. The D gene is left open where the match is weak. Size values are once, few and many counts, or a class for expanded clones, and some rows have none.

CDR3nt: TGCGCCAGCAGCTTGGGATACGGGCCGAACACTGAAGCTTTCTTT
CDR3aa: CASSLGYGPNTEAFF
j_gene: TRBJ1-1
d_gene: NA
abundance: NA
v_gene: TRBV5-1

CDR3nt: TGTGCTAGTGGGGACTCTGGGGCCAACGTCCTGACTTTC
CDR3aa: CASGDSGANVLTF
j_gene: TRBJ2-6
d_gene: NA
abundance: NA
v_gene: TRBV12-5

CDR3nt: TGTGCCAGCAGCCCGTCGGGCGCTTCTGGGGCCAACGTCCTGACTTTC
CDR3aa: CASSPSGASGANVLTF
j_gene: TRBJ2-6
d_gene: NA
abundance: NA
v_gene: TRBV7-9

CDR3nt: TGCGCCAGCAGCCAAGATGGGCCTCCCCAACCAGATACGCAGTATTTT
CDR3aa: CASSQDGPPQPDTQYF
j_gene: TRBJ2-3
d_gene: NA
abundance: many
v_gene: TRBV4-1

CDR3nt: TGTGCCAGCAGCGCCACGGCGGGTCAGGGGAATTCACCCCTCCACTTT
CDR3aa: CASSATAGQGNSPLHF
j_gene: TRBJ1-6
d_gene: NA
abundance: NA
v_gene: TRBV9

CDR3nt: TGTGCCAGCAGCCAAGCTGAGGGCCCTTCCGGCTACACCTTC
CDR3aa: CASSQAEGPSGYTF
j_gene: TRBJ1-2
d_gene: NA
abundance: NA
v_gene: TRBV14

CDR3nt: TGTGCCACCAGCAGAGCACTACAGGGGTACAATGAGCAGTTCTTC
CDR3aa: CATSRALQGYNEQFF
j_gene: TRBJ2-1
d_gene: TRBD1
abundance: NA
v_gene: TRBV15

CDR3nt: TGCGCCAGCAGCCCCCGGCAGGGTGTTCCCAATGAGCAGTTCTTC
CDR3aa: CASSPRQGVPNEQFF
j_gene: TRBJ2-1
d_gene: NA
abundance: NA
v_gene: TRBV5-1

CDR3nt: TGCGCCAGCAGCTTGGTTGCAGGGTTTTACGAGCAGTACTTC
CDR3aa: CASSLVAGFYEQYF
j_gene: TRBJ2-7
d_gene: NA
abundance: few
v_gene: TRBV5-1

CDR3nt: TGTGCCAGCAGCTTAGTTGGGGCAGCTGAAGCTTTCTTT
CDR3aa: CASSLVGAAEAFF
j_gene: TRBJ1-1
d_gene: NA
abundance: many
v_gene: TRBV7-2

CDR3nt: TGTGCCAGCAGCCAACAGGGGTACTCCTACAATGAGCAGTTCTTC
CDR3aa: CASSQQGYSYNEQFF
j_gene: TRBJ2-1
d_gene: NA
abundance: NA
v_gene: TRBV14

CDR3nt: TGCAGTGCACCGGATTCGGGGGGGCGTCAAGAGACCCAGTACTTC
CDR3aa: CSAPDSGGRQETQYF
j_gene: TRBJ2-5
d_gene: TRBD2
abundance: few
v_gene: TRBV20-1

CDR3nt: TGTGCCAGCAGTTTCGTAGGCAGGGGGAACTATGGCTACACCTTC
CDR3aa: CASSFVGRGNYGYTF
j_gene: TRBJ1-2
d_gene: TRBD1
abundance: NA
v_gene: TRBV28

CDR3nt: TGTGCCAGCAGTGACTCTCCCCAAGAGACCCAGTACTTC
CDR3aa: CASSDSPQETQYF
j_gene: TRBJ2-5
d_gene: NA
abundance: few
v_gene: TRBV25-1

CDR3nt: TGTGCCAGCAGTCGAACCGGGACAGGGGATGATGAGCAGTTCTTC
CDR3aa: CASSRTGTGDDEQFF
j_gene: TRBJ2-1
d_gene: TRBD1
abundance: NA
v_gene: TRBV27

CDR3nt: TGTGCCAGCAGTGAGGACAGTCGCAATGAGCAGTTCTTC
CDR3aa: CASSEDSRNEQFF
j_gene: TRBJ2-1
d_gene: NA
abundance: NA
v_gene: TRBV6-4

CDR3nt: TGTGCCAGCAGCAAAGGTAGGGAGGGAATTGTCAATCAGCCCCAGCATTTT
CDR3aa: CASSKGREGIVNQPQHF
j_gene: TRBJ1-5
d_gene: NA
abundance: NA
v_gene: TRBV21-1

CDR3nt: TGCGCCAGCAGCCGACGCGGAGGTGAAAACATTCAGTACTTC
CDR3aa: CASSRRGGENIQYF
j_gene: TRBJ2-4
d_gene: NA
abundance: NA
v_gene: TRBV5-1

CDR3nt: TGTGCCAGCAGCGTAGTCGGGGGGGCAGGCACCGGGGAGCTGTTTTTT
CDR3aa: CASSVVGGAGTGELFF
j_gene: TRBJ2-2
d_gene: TRBD2
abundance: NA
v_gene: TRBV9

CDR3nt: TGTGCCAGCCGCCAAACCGGGTCTAGCGGGGACTATGAGCAGTTCTTC
CDR3aa: CASRQTGSSGDYEQFF
j_gene: TRBJ2-1
d_gene: TRBD2
abundance: NA
v_gene: TRBV6-6

CDR3nt: TGTGCCAGCAGCTCGAGGACCGGGACTAGCGGAGCCTACGAGCAGTACTTC
CDR3aa: CASSSRTGTSGAYEQYF
j_gene: TRBJ2-7
d_gene: TRBD2
abundance: NA
v_gene: TRBV7-2

CDR3nt: TGCAGCGCAAGGACGGGCTACGAGCAGTACTTC
CDR3aa: CSARTGYEQYF
j_gene: TRBJ2-7
d_gene: NA
abundance: NA
v_gene: TRBV29-1

CDR3nt: TGTGCCAGCAGCTTCCAGCGGGGGGTTCAGGAGACCCAGTACTTC
CDR3aa: CASSFQRGVQETQYF
j_gene: TRBJ2-5
d_gene: TRBD2
abundance: few
v_gene: TRBV11-2

CDR3nt: TGCAGTGCCCGAGGGGATCCCAGGTCCTCTGGGGCCAACGTCCTGACTTTC
CDR3aa: CSARGDPRSSGANVLTF
j_gene: TRBJ2-6
d_gene: NA
abundance: NA
v_gene: TRBV20-1